One and the same sample provided the 3 T cell receptor beta chains below, sequenced in a study of shared clonotypes between healthy human individuals (dated by TCRdb to the early 2020s). The receptor library was made with the immunoSEQ multiplex PCR assay. TCRdb's version of the immuneACCESS table is confined to in-frame rearrangements and falls short of the full clone set. An unresolved V gene accounts for under half of the shortfall where checked; the remainder is of unknown origin. The sample includes about 550,000 clones, with around 95% observed a single time. Clones ranked in the top ten supply about 0.11% of the sample. For the CD8 naive samples, CD45RO-negative cells were positively selected for CCR7, yielding a CD45RA+CCR7+ population from which TemRA cells were excluded. Sequenced input: naive CD8+ T cells sorted from blood. The intended sense of this specimen's cell subset or site label: CD45RA+CCR7+. All receptors derive from a woman in her thirties in good health.

The chain is built from TRBV28 and TRBJ2-3; 8 nucleotides match TRBD2. V was clipped by 4 bases and J by 4 bases; unmatched bases: 7. Germline CDR1 and CDR2: MDHEN and SYDVKM. The CDR3 loop spans 15 amino acids. In nucleotides, the CDR3 is TGTGCCAGCAGTTACCAGCGGGAGAGTCCAGATACGCAGTATTTT. Translated: CASSYQRESPDTQYF. The full variable domain, with the rest looked up from reference TRBV28 and TRBJ2-3, is DVKVTQSSRYLVKRTGEKVFLECVQDMDHENMFWYRQDPGLGLRLIYFSYDVKMKEKGDIPEGYSVSREKKERFSLILESASTNQTSMYLCASSYQRESPDTQYFGPGTRLTVL.

The chain links TRBV6-5 to TRBJ1-1, with no clear D. Germline-derived CDR1 and CDR2 are MNHEY and SVGAGI. The CDR3 sequence is 14 residues long. Trimming cost V 5 bases and J 5 bases, with 15 bases left between them. The CDR3 loop reads CASSPVDWGTEAFF. CDR3 coding DNA: TGTGCCAGCAGTCCGGTTGATTGGGGTACTGAAGCTTTCTTT.

CDR3 DNA sequence: TGTGCCAGCGGCCCGGGGAGGGGGCGGAATCAGCCCCAGCATTTT. Its translation is CASGPGRGRNQPQHF. The chain has TRBV6-1 and TRBJ1-5, with 7 bases lining up with TRBD1. Germline V lookup: CDR1 MNHNS, CDR2 SASEGT. The CDR3 is made up of 15 amino acids. V was pared by 8 bases and J by 4 bases, with 11 bases of the junction left unmatched.